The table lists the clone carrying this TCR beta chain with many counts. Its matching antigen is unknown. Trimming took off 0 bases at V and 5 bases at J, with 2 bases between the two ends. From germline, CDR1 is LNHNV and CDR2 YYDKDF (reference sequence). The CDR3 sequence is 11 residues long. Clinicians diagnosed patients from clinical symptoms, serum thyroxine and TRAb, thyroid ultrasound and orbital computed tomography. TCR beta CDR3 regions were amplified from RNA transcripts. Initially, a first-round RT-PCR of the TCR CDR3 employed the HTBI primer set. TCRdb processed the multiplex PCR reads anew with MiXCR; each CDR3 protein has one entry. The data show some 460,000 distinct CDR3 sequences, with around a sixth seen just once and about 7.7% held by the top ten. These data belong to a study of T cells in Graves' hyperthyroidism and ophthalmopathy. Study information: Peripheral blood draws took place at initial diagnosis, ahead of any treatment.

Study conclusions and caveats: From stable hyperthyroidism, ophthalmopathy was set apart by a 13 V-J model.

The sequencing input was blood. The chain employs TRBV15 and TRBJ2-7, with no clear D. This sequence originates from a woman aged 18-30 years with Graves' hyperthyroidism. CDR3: CATSRDNEQYF. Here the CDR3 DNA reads TGTGCCACCAGCAGAGACAACGAGCAGTACTTC. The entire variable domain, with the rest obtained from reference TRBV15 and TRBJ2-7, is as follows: DAMVIQNPRYQVTQFGKPVTLSCSQTLNHNVMYWYQQKSSQAPKLLFHYYDKDFNNEADTPDNFQSRRPNTSFCFLDIRSPGLGDTAMYLCATSRDNEQYFGPGTRLTVT.